This T cell receptor (beta chain) was recorded in a study of blood T cells in healthy people across ages. V lost 0 bases and J lost 6, with 10 bases in between. The length of the CDR3 is 14 residues. CDR1 is ENHRY and CDR2 is SYGVKD in the germline V gene. A second PCR, run for roughly 7 to 12 cycles, used a sample-barcoded 5' primer plus a J-beta primer mix. TCRdb passed the 5' RACE reads through MiXCR, listing each CDR3 protein once. The sample contains 1.8 million or so distinct CDR3 sequences, approximately 40% of which appear only once. The gene calls are TRBV10-3 and TRBJ2-3; D ambiguous. The sequence came from a human donor in good health. The sample taken for sequencing was blood. This CDR3 is CAISESTRPDTQYF. DNA of the CDR3: TGTGCCATCAGTGAGTCTACCCGTCCGGATACGCAGTATTTT.